The clone carrying this T cell receptor beta chain was seen only a few times. Its antigen is unknown. The entry originates in a study of identical twins. Overall study results and limits: The study found excess low generation probability among twin-shared out-of-frame alpha sequences. In cord blood, abundant beta clonotypes had fewer insertions; memory showed no trend. Diverse VJ usage suggested most zero-insertion clonotypes were not invariant T cells. Cross-sectional statistical analysis, not tracking of the same donors, underpinned the conclusions.

Trimming cost V 4 bases and J 8 bases, with 9 bases left between them. Germline V lookup: CDR1 SNHLY, CDR2 FYNNEI. The CDR3 runs 11 residues. TCRdb called the 5' RACE reads again in MiXCR, with one record for every CDR3 protein. This sample has around 550,000 distinct CDR3 sequences, with approximately 16% found just once. This sample also appeared in a second study, on yellow fever vaccine responses in identical twins.

The clonotype comes from a woman aged 18-35 years in good health. The chain employs TRBV2 and TRBJ2-7; D remains unclear. The specimen was CD4+ T cells sorted from blood. This CDR3 reads CASSVGNQQYF. CDR3 nucleotides: TGTGCCAGCAGTGTAGGTAACCAGCAGTACTTC.